Listed below are T cell receptor beta chains from one sample, sequenced in a study of sequential checkpoint blockade in melanoma. Repertoires were generated with immunoSEQ multiplex PCR, while TCRdb's copy carries only in-frame clones and drops some. The sample lists around 5,200 clones; 70% to 85% were seen once. The sequenced sample was CD8+ T cells sorted from blood (inferred from file names), obtained from a patient given nivolumab and ipilimumab in sequence. These receptors originate from a human patient with melanoma. Some clones in this sample may be carry-over from other donors' samples. Both conserved end residues are part of each CDR3. The order of the fields is clone size, J gene, D gene, V gene, CDR3 protein, CDR3 DNA. A D gene is named only where the DNA matches it firmly. Where a row states a size, it is once, few, many or the class of an expanded clone; other rows omit it.

size: NA
J: TRBJ2-6
D: NA
V: TRBV9
CDR3: CASSALRSGANVLTF
DNA: TGTGCCAGCAGCGCCCTCCGCTCTGGGGCCAACGTCCTGACTTTC

size: once
J: TRBJ1-6
D: TRBD1
V: TRBV4-2
CDR3: CASSPRTGEGNSPLHF
DNA: TGTGCCAGCAGCCCACGGACAGGGGAAGGTAATTCACCCCTCCACTTT

size: NA
J: TRBJ1-5
D: NA
V: TRBV6-5
CDR3: CASSARGYSNQPQHF
DNA: TGTGCCAGCAGTGCCCGGGGGTATAGCAATCAGCCCCAGCATTTT

size: NA
J: TRBJ2-3
D: TRBD2
V: TRBV11-2
CDR3: CASSLVGTSGGPRTDTQYF
DNA: TGTGCCAGCAGCTTAGTAGGGACTAGCGGGGGGCCACGCACAGATACGCAGTATTTT

size: NA
J: TRBJ2-3
D: NA
V: TRBV16
CDR3: CASSQYPIDTDTQYF
DNA: TGTGCCAGCAGCCAATATCCCATAGACACAGATACGCAGTATTTT

size: NA
J: TRBJ2-5
D: NA
V: TRBV5-1
CDR3: CASSLTSGLEGQYF
DNA: TGCGCCAGCAGCCTGACTAGTGGCCTCGAGGGCCAGTACTTC

size: few
J: TRBJ1-1
D: TRBD1
V: TRBV5-8
CDR3: CASSSPTYRGQGGNTEAFF
DNA: TGTGCCAGCAGCTCTCCAACCTACAGGGGGCAAGGCGGCAACACTGAAGCTTTCTTT

size: NA
J: TRBJ2-1
D: TRBD2
V: TRBV2
CDR3: CASRTSGGPDSSYNEQFF
DNA: TGTGCCAGCAGGACTAGCGGGGGACCTGATAGCTCCTACAATGAGCAGTTCTTC

size: NA
J: TRBJ2-1
D: NA
V: TRBV2
CDR3: CASSERVLSGHEQFF
DNA: TGTGCCAGCAGTGAGCGTGTGCTTAGCGGTCATGAGCAGTTCTTC

size: once
J: TRBJ2-2
D: NA
V: TRBV5-8
CDR3: CASSLGGPGELFF
DNA: TGTGCCAGCAGCCTGGGGGGGCCCGGGGAGCTGTTTTTT

size: NA
J: TRBJ1-2
D: NA
V: TRBV6-5
CDR3: CASTWDKNYGYTF
DNA: TGTGCCAGCACCTGGGACAAAAACTATGGCTACACCTTC

size: NA
J: TRBJ2-1
D: NA
V: TRBV2
CDR3: CASSVSGTIHEQFF
DNA: TGTGCCAGCAGCGTGTCCGGGACAATTCATGAGCAGTTCTTC

size: once
J: TRBJ2-1
D: NA
V: TRBV23-1
CDR3: CASNLWWGVHNEQFF
DNA: TGCGCCAGCAACCTATGGTGGGGGGTCCACAATGAGCAGTTCTTC

size: NA
J: TRBJ2-6
D: NA
V: TRBV29-1
CDR3: CSVVTVPSGANVLTF
DNA: TGCAGCGTTGTGACAGTCCCCTCTGGGGCCAACGTCCTGACTTTC

size: NA
J: TRBJ2-3
D: TRBD2
V: TRBV27
CDR3: CASSLTSGSTDTQYF
DNA: TGTGCCAGCAGTTTAACTAGCGGGAGCACAGATACGCAGTATTTT

size: NA
J: TRBJ1-2
D: NA
V: TRBV7-9
CDR3: CASSLADQASRGYTF
DNA: TGTGCCAGCAGCTTAGCAGACCAGGCCTCTCGGGGCTACACCTTC

size: NA
J: TRBJ2-7
D: TRBD1
V: TRBV10-3
CDR3: CAISESGTGVGSYEQYF
DNA: TGTGCCATCAGTGAGTCGGGGACAGGGGTAGGGTCCTACGAGCAGTACTTC

size: NA
J: TRBJ2-7
D: TRBD1
V: TRBV9
CDR3: CASSTDQGAGEQYF
DNA: TGTGCCAGCTCCACGGACCAGGGGGCGGGGGAGCAGTACTTC

size: NA
J: TRBJ2-1
D: NA
V: TRBV6-4
CDR3: CASSGGDTSNEQFF
DNA: TGTGCCAGCAGTGGTGGGGACACCTCCAATGAGCAGTTCTTC

size: NA
J: TRBJ1-6
D: NA
V: TRBV5-1
CDR3: CASILGQWESPLHF
DNA: TGCGCCAGCATCTTAGGACAGTGGGAGTCACCCCTCCACTTT

size: few
J: TRBJ2-7
D: TRBD1
V: TRBV7-9
CDR3: CASSDARRDRDYEQYF
DNA: TGTGCCAGCAGCGACGCACGCCGGGACAGGGACTACGAGCAGTACTTC

size: once
J: TRBJ1-1
D: TRBD1
V: TRBV5-4
CDR3: CASSWDRQKNTEAFF
DNA: TGTGCCAGCAGCTGGGACAGGCAAAAGAACACTGAAGCTTTCTTT

size: NA
J: TRBJ1-5
D: NA
V: TRBV5-8
CDR3: CASSLGGGRYQPQHF
DNA: TGTGCCAGCAGCTTGGGGGGAGGGCGATATCAGCCCCAGCATTTT

size: NA
J: TRBJ1-2
D: NA
V: TRBV7-9
CDR3: CASSFTDGYTF
DNA: TGTGCCAGCAGCTTTACGGATGGCTACACCTTC

size: NA
J: TRBJ1-3
D: TRBD1
V: TRBV9
CDR3: CASSGGQGGNTIYF
DNA: TGTGCCAGCAGCGGCGGACAGGGGGGGAACACCATATATTTT

size: NA
J: TRBJ2-1
D: NA
V: TRBV4-3
CDR3: CASSQDQGQYNEQFF
DNA: TGCGCCAGCAGCCAAGATCAGGGCCAGTACAATGAGCAGTTCTTC

size: NA
J: TRBJ2-7
D: NA
V: TRBV7-7
CDR3: CASSLVLGYEQYF
DNA: TGTGCCAGCAGCTTGGTGCTCGGCTACGAGCAGTACTTC

size: NA
J: TRBJ2-7
D: NA
V: TRBV30
CDR3: CAWSVGAGSHEQYF
DNA: TGTGCCTGGAGTGTAGGAGCGGGCAGCCACGAGCAGTACTTC

size: NA
J: TRBJ2-2
D: NA
V: TRBV25-1
CDR3: CASSAGNTGELFF
DNA: TGTGCCAGCAGTGCCGGGAACACCGGGGAGCTGTTTTTT

size: NA
J: TRBJ1-1
D: NA
V: TRBV7-9
CDR3: CASIGGWDTEAFF
DNA: TGTGCCAGCATCGGGGGGTGGGACACTGAAGCTTTCTTT

size: NA
J: TRBJ2-7
D: TRBD1
V: TRBV7-3
CDR3: CASSLTGQESAYEQYF
DNA: TGTGCCAGCAGCTTAACGGGACAGGAATCAGCGTACGAGCAGTACTTC

size: NA
J: TRBJ2-7
D: TRBD1
V: TRBV9
CDR3: CASGQGAEQYF
DNA: TGCGCCAGTGGACAGGGGGCCGAGCAGTACTTC

size: NA
J: TRBJ1-6
D: TRBD1
V: TRBV9
CDR3: CASSETGTGNSPLHF
DNA: TGTGCCAGCAGCGAGACCGGGACAGGCAACTCACCCCTCCACTTT

size: NA
J: TRBJ1-5
D: NA
V: TRBV28
CDR3: CASSKDSDQPQHF
DNA: TGTGCCAGCAGCAAGGACAGTGATCAGCCCCAGCATTTT

size: NA
J: TRBJ1-6
D: TRBD1
V: TRBV11-3
CDR3: CASSSRTGRSPLHF
DNA: TGTGCCAGCAGCTCACGGACAGGGCGGTCACCCCTCCACTTT

size: NA
J: TRBJ2-7
D: TRBD1
V: TRBV9
CDR3: CASSVGRFSYRGDEQYF
DNA: TGTGCCAGCAGCGTAGGTAGGTTTAGTTACAGGGGGGACGAGCAGTACTTC

size: NA
J: TRBJ1-1
D: NA
V: TRBV27
CDR3: CATSQGSTEAFF
DNA: TGTGCCACGTCTCAGGGTAGCACTGAAGCTTTCTTT

size: NA
J: TRBJ1-2
D: NA
V: TRBV28
CDR3: CASSLPPRGISYTF
DNA: TGTGCCAGCAGTTTACCGCCAAGGGGAATCAGCTACACCTTC

size: NA
J: TRBJ2-4
D: NA
V: TRBV7-2
CDR3: CASSTPRGGKNIQYF
DNA: TGTGCCAGCAGCACCCCCCGAGGGGGCAAAAACATTCAGTACTTC

size: NA
J: TRBJ1-2
D: NA
V: TRBV27
CDR3: CASARFRVDYGYTF
DNA: TGTGCCAGCGCGAGATTCAGGGTTGACTATGGCTACACCTTC

size: NA
J: TRBJ1-1
D: NA
V: TRBV6-5
CDR3: CASSYSAGRTEAFF
DNA: TGTGCCAGCAGTTACTCGGCAGGGCGGACTGAAGCTTTCTTT

size: NA
J: TRBJ1-2
D: TRBD1
V: TRBV27
CDR3: CASTPGGNYGYTF
DNA: TGTGCCAGCACCCCAGGGGGTAACTATGGCTACACCTTC

size: NA
J: TRBJ2-5
D: TRBD1
V: TRBV7-2
CDR3: CASSLTGYQETQYF
DNA: TGTGCCAGCAGCCTGACAGGGTACCAAGAGACCCAGTACTTC

size: NA
J: TRBJ2-2
D: TRBD1
V: TRBV5-1
CDR3: CASSLVGHRGSTGELFF
DNA: TGCGCCAGCAGCTTGGTTGGGCACAGGGGCTCCACCGGGGAGCTGTTTTTT

size: NA
J: TRBJ1-1
D: NA
V: TRBV11-3
CDR3: CASSLVWASTPPTEAFF
DNA: TGTGCCAGCAGCTTAGTCTGGGCGTCAACACCACCCACTGAAGCTTTCTTT

size: NA
J: TRBJ1-2
D: NA
V: TRBV9
CDR3: CASSVAGGLDYGYTF
DNA: TGTGCCAGCAGCGTAGCCGGGGGGCTAGACTATGGCTACACCTTC

size: once
J: TRBJ1-2
D: NA
V: TRBV6-5
CDR3: CASSYGALNYGYTF
DNA: TGTGCCAGCAGTTACGGGGCCCTCAACTATGGCTACACCTTC

size: NA
J: TRBJ2-3
D: NA
V: TRBV7-2
CDR3: CASSLLRYSTDTQYF
DNA: TGTGCCAGCAGCTTACTCCGTTATTCCACAGATACGCAGTATTTT

size: NA
J: TRBJ2-7
D: NA
V: TRBV9
CDR3: CASSSQAYEQYF
DNA: TGTGCCAGCAGCTCCCAGGCCTACGAGCAGTACTTC

size: NA
J: TRBJ2-3
D: TRBD1
V: TRBV5-1
CDR3: CASSLARGTGIDTQYF
DNA: TGCGCCAGCAGCTTGGCCCGGGGGACAGGTATAGATACGCAGTATTTT

size: NA
J: TRBJ2-7
D: TRBD2
V: TRBV5-1
CDR3: CASSFQAGGAYEQYF
DNA: TGCGCCAGCAGCTTCCAGGCGGGGGGCGCCTACGAGCAGTACTTC

size: NA
J: TRBJ1-6
D: NA
V: TRBV5-1
CDR3: CASSLGADNSPLHF
DNA: TGCGCCAGCAGCTTGGGGGCAGATAATTCCCCCCTCCACTTT

size: once
J: TRBJ1-1
D: NA
V: TRBV2
CDR3: CASSEASGNTEAFF
DNA: TGTGCCAGCAGTGAAGCTAGCGGGAACACTGAAGCTTTCTTT

size: once
J: TRBJ1-6
D: NA
V: TRBV5-8
CDR3: CASSREGWNSPLHF
DNA: TGTGCCAGCAGCCGCGAGGGCTGGAATTCACCCCTCCACTTT

size: NA
J: TRBJ1-5
D: NA
V: TRBV27
CDR3: CASSLGTPGEGQPQHF
DNA: TGTGCCAGCAGTTTGGGCACCCCAGGGGAGGGTCAGCCCCAGCATTTT

size: NA
J: TRBJ1-2
D: NA
V: TRBV25-1
CDR3: CASSATQGYHGYTF
DNA: TGTGCCAGCAGTGCTACCCAGGGATACCATGGCTACACCTTC

size: NA
J: TRBJ1-1
D: TRBD1
V: TRBV4-1
CDR3: CASSQGLLQGVMNTEAFF
DNA: TGCGCCAGCAGCCAAGGACTGTTACAGGGGGTCATGAACACTGAAGCTTTCTTT

size: NA
J: TRBJ1-4
D: TRBD1
V: TRBV9
CDR3: CASSVGTGGGNEKLFF
DNA: TGTGCCAGCAGCGTAGGGACAGGGGGCGGGAATGAAAAACTGTTTTTT

size: once
J: TRBJ2-7
D: TRBD2
V: TRBV10-2
CDR3: CASSSGGAGSYEQYF
DNA: TGCGCCAGCAGTAGCGGGGGGGCGGGGTCCTACGAGCAGTACTTC